This T cell receptor (beta chain) is drawn from a study of immune evolution from preneoplasia to lung adenocarcinoma. The wider study: HLA loss of heterozygosity: less than 9% AIS, about 15% MIA, more than 25% ADC, none AAH.

Points on this clone: The antigen is not known.

Measured with immunoSEQ multiplex PCR; TCRdb has only the in-frame clones, and not every one. In the table there are 12,000 to 15,000 clones, approximately 80% of which are singletons. Regarding the study as a whole: Clonality was highest in normal lung, lower in later-stage lesions apparently. Compared with EGFR-mutant or double wild-type lesions, KRAS-mutant nodules were more clonal.

The V and J ends lost 5 bases and 4 bases respectively, with 17 bases between them. The CDR3 has 15 amino acids. Germline CDR1 reads SGHTA; CDR2 reads FQGTGA. Each case's diagnosis was confirmed by two pathologists on H&E. The sequence was collected from a person in their sixties or seventies with lung adenocarcinoma. The chain links TRBV7-3 to TRBJ1-2, with unresolved D. The source material was FFPE minimally invasive lung adenocarcinoma tissue. CDR3 amino acids: CASSPPLAETYGYTF. The CDR3 nucleotides read TGTGCCAGCAGCCCCCCGCTGGCAGAGACCTATGGCTACACCTTC.